These 25 T cell receptor beta chains were all obtained from the same sample, sequenced in a study of vaccination and CD4 T cells after COVID-19. Cultured CD4+ T-cell DNA underwent Oncomine TCR Beta short-read sequencing. From the PCR reads, TCRdb called clonotypes with MiXCR, one entry per CDR3 protein. The sample yields about 13,000 distinct CDR3 sequences, 45% to 65% seen once. For these TCRs, the target antigens are not known. Treatment here: approximately 11-day PBMC culture with coronavirus spike peptide pools or control peptides (ViraFEST assay). Sequenced material: CD4+ T cells from blood, cultured in vitro. The receptors were sampled from a human donor who had recovered from COVID-19.

The genes are TRBV4-1 and TRBJ1-2; 12 bases are shared with TRBD1. With V trimmed by 10 bases and J by 1 base, 13 bases remained unmatched. CDR1 and CDR2 from the germline V gene are MGHRA and YSYEKL. CDR3 length equals 17 residues. The chain's CDR3 is CAIYVLGQGANNYGYTF. The CDR3, as DNA: TGCGCCATCTACGTTTTGGGACAGGGGGCTAATAACTATGGCTACACCTTC.

This rearrangement joins TRBV7-9 to TRBJ1-4; D ambiguous. V was trimmed by 5 bases and J by 7 bases, leaving 11 bases between them. Germline CDR1 and CDR2: SEHNR and FQNEAQ (reference sequence). This CDR3 comprises 13 residues. Written as DNA, the CDR3 is TGTGCCAGCAGCCAAAACCCGGGTGAAAAACTGTTTTTT. It specifies CASSQNPGEKLFF.

This clonotype has just a few counts. The chain employs TRBV7-2 and TRBJ1-5; maybe TRBD1 (6 bases). Germline assignment: CDR1 SGHTA and CDR2 FQGNSA. Trimming stripped 5 bases from V and 12 bases from J, with 14 bases between. The CDR3 sequence is 12 residues long. The CDR3 sequence: CASSEGGRLQHF. The CDR3 region has the DNA TGTGCCAGCAGCGAGGGGGGCCGGCTCCAGCATTTT.

The chain recombines TRBV7-3 with TRBJ2-2; D remains ambiguous. The CDR3 extends over 13 amino acids. The V end lost 6 bases, the J end lost 5 bases, and 10 bases lay between the germline ends. The germline V gene has CDR1 SGHTA and CDR2 FQGTGA. CDR3 region: CASSPTGTGELFF. The CDR3 DNA sequence: TGTGCCAGCAGTCCCACTGGGACCGGGGAGCTGTTTTTT.

The V call is TRBV28, the J call TRBJ1-5; the D gene is possibly TRBD1 (6 bases). Per the germline V gene, CDR1 is MDHEN and CDR2 is SYDVKM. The CDR3 covers 13 residues. Trimming pared 4 bases from V and 10 bases from J, leaving 14 bases between. DNA for the CDR3: TGTGCCAGCAGTTCTGGGGGCCCACCCCCCCAGCATTTT. Protein product: CASSSGGPPPQHF.

This rearrangement joins TRBV12-3 or TRBV12-4 to TRBJ2-1; 9 nucleotides align to TRBD2. V gave up 2 bases and J gave up 3 bases; unmatched junction bases: 5. The CDR3 extends over 16 amino acids. The CDR3 DNA reads as TGTGCCAGCAGTTTAAGGTCTAGCGGGGACTACAATGAGCAGTTCTTC. Encoded protein: CASSLRSSGDYNEQFF.

The genes are TRBV28 and TRBJ1-4; 7 positions agree with TRBD1. Germline trimming cut 8 bases from V and 7 bases from J; bases unmatched to any gene: 7. The CDR3 consists of 13 residues. Germline CDR1 MDHEN, CDR2 SYDVKM. The DNA of the CDR3 is TGTGCCAGCCTCGACAGGGAATCTGAAAAACTGTTTTTT. Translation: CASLDRESEKLFF.

The table lists this clonotype with a few counts. The rearrangement links TRBV19 to TRBJ2-1, with 7 positions matching TRBD1. The CDR3 has 14 residues. Germline V gene lookup returns CDR1 LNHDA and CDR2 SQIVND (reference sequence). J lost 4 bases, V lost 4 bases, and 4 bases had no gene match. The CDR3, as DNA: TGTGCCAGTAGTAGAGACAGGGAGTACAATGAGCAGTTCTTC. Amino acid sequence: CASSRDREYNEQFF.

Concerning this clonotype itself: One end of the junction varies from germline; a read error may be responsible. The rearrangement joins TRBV24-1 to TRBJ2-1; TRBD2 aligns across 10 bases. Germline loops: CDR1 KGHDR, CDR2 SFDVKD. This CDR3 contains 16 residues. The DNA for the CDR3 is TGTGCCACTAGTGATTTAGGCAGCGGGAGGGACAATGAGCAGTTCTTC. It yields the protein CATSDLGSGRDNEQFF.

The chain combines TRBV12-3 or TRBV12-4 with TRBJ2-7; D possibly corresponds to TRBD1 (6 bases). V was trimmed by 6 bases and J by 5 bases, leaving 14 bases between them. This CDR3 region has 13 residues. In nucleotides, the CDR3 is TGTGCCAGCAGACGCGTAGGGGGACACGAGCAGTACTTC. Translated: CASRRVGGHEQYF.

The chain carries TRBV19 and TRBJ1-2, with 11 bases that match TRBD1. The CDR3 sequence is 15 residues long. Germline-derived CDR1 and CDR2 are LNHDA and SQIVND (reference sequence). With 5 bases clipped from V and 6 bases from J, the junction kept 8 bases outside the gene matches. The DNA of the CDR3 is TGTGCCAGTAGTGAAGGACAGGGGGCGCGAGATGGCTACACCTTC. This translates into CASSEGQGARDGYTF.

The J gene is TRBJ2-3, the V gene TRBV20-1, with TRBD1 as a possible D gene (7 bases). The germline CDR1 and CDR2 sequences are DFQATT and SNEGSKA (reference sequence). With 5 bases removed from V and 2 bases from J, the gap between germline ends came to 17 bases. The CDR3 spans 15 residues. CDR3 region: CSAEDRREATDTQYF. CDR3 bases: TGCAGTGCTGAGGACAGGAGGGAAGCCACAGATACGCAGTATTTT.

The rearrangement joins TRBV2 to TRBJ2-3; no clear D. The CDR3 spans 13 residues. Germline CDR1 reads SNHLY; CDR2 reads FYNNEI. Trimming took 0 bases from V and 3 from J, leaving 4 bases between them. This chain's CDR3 is CASSEALTDTQYF. DNA of the CDR3: TGTGCCAGCAGTGAAGCCCTTACAGATACGCAGTATTTT.

This sequence joins TRBV5-1 and TRBJ2-5; tentatively, D is TRBD2 (7 bases). Per germline, CDR1 SGHRS and CDR2 YFSETQ. CDR3 length equals 17 residues. Between the trimmed V and J ends, which lost 1 base and 1 base, there was a span of 17 bases. The CDR3 DNA follows: TGCGCCAGCAGCTTGTCGGGGGGCTCGATGGGCCAAGAGACCCAGTACTTC. As protein: CASSLSGGSMGQETQYF.

The V gene is TRBV7-6, the J gene TRBJ2-2; TRBD2 might be the D (6 bases). V lost 5 bases and J lost 0, with 13 bases in between. The V gene's germline CDR1 is SGHVS and CDR2 FNYEAQ. The CDR3 spans 16 residues. DNA for the CDR3: TGTGCCAGCAGCCGCCTCAGCGGGTCGAACACCGGGGAGCTGTTTTTT. Amino acid sequence: CASSRLSGSNTGELFF.

The chain has TRBV12-3 or TRBV12-4 and TRBJ2-3, with TRBD2 matching over 13 bases. Trimming at V came to 6 bases and at J to 0 bases, leaving 6 bases not matched to a gene. This CDR3 has 17 amino acids. CDR3 bases: TGTGCCAGCAGGGTCGGGACTAGCGGGATTAGCACAGATACGCAGTATTTT. It codes for CASRVGTSGISTDTQYF.

The chain carries TRBV2 and TRBJ2-3, with unresolved D. The germline gives CDR1 SNHLY, CDR2 FYNNEI. Trimming left V 6 bases short and J 0 bases short, with 13 bases between. The CDR3 runs to 15 residues. The CDR3, as DNA: TGTGCCAGCAGAAGGACCGTCCCAAGCACAGATACGCAGTATTTT. Protein product: CASRRTVPSTDTQYF.

This chain links TRBV7-2 with TRBJ1-2, with D unresolved. The V gene's germline CDR1 is SGHTA and CDR2 FQGNSA. Deletions cut 1 base from V and 7 bases from J, with 22 bases between. The length of the CDR3 is 17 residues. This CDR3 is CASSLVAGITQSGGYTF. The DNA of the CDR3 is TGTGCCAGCAGCTTAGTTGCGGGGATTACTCAGTCTGGTGGCTACACCTTC.

This clonotype appeared a few times. V gene TRBV7-3 combines with J gene TRBJ2-3; possibly TRBD1 for D (5 bases). Trimming pared 2 bases from V and 5 bases from J, leaving 17 bases between. The CDR3 runs to 16 residues. The germline CDR1 and CDR2 sequences are SGHTA and FQGTGA. Written as DNA, the CDR3 is TGTGCCAGCAGCTTAGGCCGGAACAGAAGGGGAGATACGCAGTATTTT. It specifies CASSLGRNRRGDTQYF.

Only a few counts were recorded for this clonotype. The chain carries TRBV24-1 and TRBJ2-2; D not certain. Trimming stripped 6 bases from V and 2 bases from J, with 6 bases between. The CDR3 covers 13 residues. Germline CDR1 KGHDR, CDR2 SFDVKD. For the CDR3, the DNA is TGTGCCACCAGTCCAGCTAACACCGGGGAGCTGTTTTTT. Translation gives CATSPANTGELFF.

The chain employs TRBV5-4 and TRBJ2-1; the match to TRBD1 covers 7 bases. Germline CDR1 and CDR2: SGHNT and YYREEE (reference sequence). This CDR3 has 15 amino acids. V lost 7 bases, J lost 4 bases, and 11 bases stayed unmatched. The CDR3 is CASRESGTVYNEQFF. CDR3 DNA sequence: TGTGCCAGCCGAGAGTCCGGGACAGTGTACAATGAGCAGTTCTTC.

This clonotype is judged large. This rearrangement joins TRBV6-2 or TRBV6-3 to TRBJ1-4; D gene unclear. Germline V lookup: CDR1 MNHEY, CDR2 SVGEGT. The ends were cut back, 2 bases at V and 7 bases at J, with 8 bases in the middle. CDR3 length: 13 residues. CDR3 region: CASSYPSSEKLFF. CDR3 coding DNA: TGTGCCAGCAGTTACCCCTCGTCTGAAAAACTGTTTTTT.

The chain carries TRBV20-1 and TRBJ2-5; 7 bases align to TRBD2. The germline CDR1 and CDR2 sequences are DFQATT and SNEGSKA (reference sequence). V was pared by 8 bases and J by 2 bases, with 23 bases of the junction left unmatched. CDR3 size: 18 residues. The CDR3 region is CSTGGSVGGNSFQETQYF. Here the CDR3 DNA reads TGCAGTACCGGGGGGTCAGTGGGTGGCAATAGCTTTCAAGAGACCCAGTACTTC.

There are a few counts of this clonotype. The chain recombines TRBV20-1 with TRBJ1-5, with TRBD1 as a possible D gene (6 bases). Trimming stripped 4 bases from V and 7 bases from J, with 20 bases between. CDR1 is DFQATT and CDR2 is SNEGSKA in the germline V gene (reference sequence). This CDR3 comprises 15 residues. CDR3 amino acids: CSAKSVGGAGQPQHF. The CDR3 nucleotides read TGCAGTGCTAAATCCGTTGGGGGCGCGGGGCAGCCCCAGCATTTT.

CDR3 DNA: TGTGCCAGCAGCTTCGACAGGGCTGGCTCTGGAAACACCATATATTTT. Amino acid sequence: CASSFDRAGSGNTIYF. V usage is TRBV7-9 and J usage is TRBJ1-3, with 7 bases matching TRBD1. The CDR3 totals 16 residues. Germline trimming cut 3 bases from V and 0 bases from J; bases unmatched to any gene: 5. In germline, CDR1 is SEHNR, CDR2 FQNEAQ (reference sequence).